This T cell receptor (beta chain) was observed in a study of Graves' ophthalmopathy and Graves' hyperthyroidism. Researchers took RNA transcripts and amplified TCR beta CDR3 regions from them. A first-round RT-PCR used HTBI primers, followed by a second-round multiplex PCR. TCRdb fed the multiplex PCR reads into MiXCR, producing one record per CDR3 protein. Among roughly 700,000 distinct CDR3 sequences listed, around 40% were seen once. This clonotype was seen just once. The germline V gene has CDR1 MNHEY and CDR2 SMNVEV (reference sequence). The CDR3 covers 14 residues. Trimming left V 7 bases short and J 4 bases short, with 11 bases between.

Sequenced sample: peripheral blood. V gene TRBV27 combines with J gene TRBJ2-6; D is ambiguous. The TCR sequence derives from an adult man with Graves' ophthalmopathy. CDR3 residues: CASKGLLGANVLTF. The DNA of the CDR3 is TGTGCCAGCAAAGGTCTTTTGGGGGCCAACGTCCTGACTTTC.